A single sample is the source of the 19 T cell receptor beta chains below, sequenced in a study of CD8 T cells in Susac syndrome. RNA amounts of about 0.45 to 1 ug underwent reverse transcription with random hexamers. TCRdb reanalysed the immunoSEQ multiplex PCR reads using MiXCR and keeps one entry per CDR3 protein. The sample holds around 200,000 distinct CDR3 sequences, approximately 96% seen once. Source material: CD4+ T cells from PBMCs. These TCRs come from a human donor with multiple sclerosis.

The rearrangement joins TRBV4-1 to TRBJ2-5, with 9 bases aligning to TRBD1. The ends lost 0 bases at V and 5 bases at J; junction bases unmatched: 4. The CDR3 is 15 amino acids. Germline loops: CDR1 MGHRA, CDR2 YSYEKL. CDR3: CASSQEGTGMETQYF. The CDR3 bases are TGCGCCAGCAGCCAAGAAGGGACAGGGATGGAGACCCAGTACTTC.

This sequence joins TRBV19 and TRBJ2-5; 9 bases match TRBD2. From germline, CDR1 is LNHDA and CDR2 SQIVND (reference sequence). V lost 6 bases and J lost 5; bases outside the gene matches: 10. CDR3 length: 15 residues. The CDR3 DNA reads TGTGCCAGTAGCTCCATTAGCGGGGGCGTCGAGACCCAGTACTTC. Its translation: CASSSISGGVETQYF.

This chain links TRBV5-1 with TRBJ2-5; 7 bases line up with TRBD1. CDR1 and CDR2 from the germline V gene are SGHRS and YFSETQ. Trimming at V came to 2 bases and at J to 4 bases, leaving 5 bases not matched to a gene. The CDR3 has 14 amino acids. The CDR3, as DNA: TGCGCCAGCAGCTTAACAGGGGTAGGAGAGACCCAGTACTTC. This codes for CASSLTGVGETQYF.

This clonotype has just a few counts. The V gene is TRBV7-8, the J gene TRBJ2-7; maybe TRBD2 (6 bases). Germline CDR1 SGHVS, CDR2 FQNEAQ. The CDR3 length is 14 residues. V lost 3 bases to trimming and J lost 0 bases, with 9 bases between them. In DNA, the CDR3 is TGTGCCAGCAGCTTGGGACTGGCCTCCTACGAGCAGTACTTC. Its translation is CASSLGLASYEQYF.

The chain joins TRBV30 to TRBJ1-6; possible D gene TRBD1, 6 bases. The CDR3 is 15 residues long. Germline-derived CDR1 and CDR2 are GTSNPN and SVGIG (reference sequence). The germline V and J ends were trimmed by 3 bases and 7 bases, with 16 bases remaining between them. CDR3 sequence: CAWRGRGWQNSPLHF. In nucleotides, the CDR3 is TGTGCCTGGAGAGGCAGGGGATGGCAGAATTCACCCCTCCACTTT.

The rearrangement joins TRBV28 to TRBJ2-3, with D perhaps matching TRBD1 (5 bases). This CDR3 has 13 residues. Trimming shortened V by 7 bases and J by 1 base, and 9 bases separated the two germline ends. Germline lookup yields CDR1 MDHEN and CDR2 SYDVKM. Here the CDR3 reads CASIGHGTDTQYF. For the CDR3, the DNA is TGTGCCAGCATCGGACACGGCACAGATACGCAGTATTTT.

As concerns this clonotype: At one boundary the junction diverges from the germline segment, which might be a read error. CDR3 loop: CASSQGDSLSF. The CDR3 DNA is TGTGCCAGCAGCCAAGGTGACAGCTTATCCTTC. The chain carries TRBV3-1 and TRBJ2-7; tentative D call: TRBD1 (5 bases). Germline CDR1 is LGHDT and CDR2 is YNNKEL (reference sequence). The CDR3 extends over 11 amino acids.

The rearrangement joins TRBV3-1 to TRBJ1-2, with D perhaps TRBD1 (5 bases). The germline CDR1 and CDR2 sequences are LGHDT and YNNKEL (reference sequence). The CDR3 totals 14 residues. V was pared by 4 bases and J by 4 bases, with 13 bases between. The CDR3 reads CASSPGGGFYGYTF. CDR3 coding DNA: TGTGCCAGCAGCCCAGGCGGGGGATTCTATGGCTACACCTTC.

The chain carries TRBV30 and TRBJ2-1; possibly TRBD2 for D (6 bases). Trimming shortened V by 0 bases and J by 8 bases, and 11 bases separated the two germline ends. Germline values: CDR1 GTSNPN, CDR2 SVGIG (reference sequence). The CDR3 has 13 amino acids. CDR3 nucleotides: TGTGCCTGGAGTGTACTTCTAGCGTATGAGCAGTTCTTC. Its protein product is CAWSVLLAYEQFF.

V gene TRBV12-3 or TRBV12-4 combines with J gene TRBJ2-5; TRBD2 is a possible D gene (7 bases). The V end lost 5 bases, the J end lost 4 bases, and 8 bases lay between the germline ends. The CDR3 covers 12 residues. This CDR3 is CASSGGAETQYF. CDR3 DNA: TGTGCCAGCAGTGGGGGGGCAGAGACCCAGTACTTC.

V gene TRBV5-1 combines with J gene TRBJ1-5; TRBD1 matches 7 bases. Germline V CDR1 and CDR2: SGHRS, YFSETQ. V gave up 5 bases and J gave up 5 bases; unmatched junction bases: 4. The CDR3 spans 13 residues. CDR3 residues: CASRFDRDQPQHF. The CDR3 DNA sequence: TGCGCCAGCAGGTTCGACAGGGATCAGCCCCAGCATTTT.

The chain recombines TRBV7-9 with TRBJ1-1; D not certain. Germline-derived CDR1 and CDR2 are SEHNR and FQNEAQ (reference sequence). The CDR3 is 15 residues long. V was clipped by 3 bases and J by 2 bases, with 13 bases between them. The CDR3 spells CASSFTNLGNTEAFF. DNA of the CDR3: TGTGCCAGCAGCTTTACAAACCTCGGAAACACTGAAGCTTTCTTT.

V usage is TRBV20-1 and J usage is TRBJ2-3; no clear D gene. Germline assignment: CDR1 DFQATT and CDR2 SNEGSKA (reference sequence). The CDR3 is 13 residues long. CDR3 protein: CSGLPRGTDTQYF. The CDR3 bases are TGCAGCGGCCTTCCCCGCGGCACAGATACGCAGTATTTT.

The chain's CDR3 is CASTRHGGETQYF. The CDR3 nucleotides are TGTGCCAGCACCCGACACGGGGGAGAGACCCAGTACTTC. The chain employs TRBV12-3 or TRBV12-4 and TRBJ2-5; tentative D call: TRBD2 (6 bases). Trimming shortened V by 7 bases and J by 4 bases, and 13 bases separated the two germline ends. There are 13 residues in the CDR3.

The chain recombines TRBV9 with TRBJ2-1; D is unresolved. The CDR3 has 13 amino acids. Germline CDR1 reads SGDLS; CDR2 reads YYNGEE. V dropped 0 bases and J dropped 5 bases, with 6 bases sitting between them. CDR3 amino acids: CASSVAANNEQFF. The CDR3 nucleotides are TGTGCCAGCAGCGTAGCTGCAAACAATGAGCAGTTCTTC. Full variable domain (outside the CDR3, taken from reference TRBV9 and TRBJ2-1): DSGVTQTPKHLITATGQRVTLRCSPRSGDLSVYWYQQSLDQGLQFLIQYYNGEERAKGNILERFSAQQFPDLHSELNLSSLELGDSALYFCASSVAANNEQFFGPGTRLTVL.

This clonotype has just one count. The gene calls are TRBV15 and TRBJ2-3, with TRBD2 as a possible D gene (6 bases). The CDR3 covers 14 residues. Trimming pared 0 bases from V and 9 bases from J, leaving 13 bases between. Germline V lookup: CDR1 LNHNV, CDR2 YYDKDF (reference sequence). The CDR3 DNA reads TGTGCCACCAGCAGAGATGAGGGTGGGGGGACGCAGTATTTT. This codes for CATSRDEGGGTQYF.

This clonotype was seen just once. This chain uses TRBV4-3 with TRBJ1-1; D call uncertain. Per the germline V gene, CDR1 is LGHNA and CDR2 is YSLEER. The V gene lost 1 base and the J gene lost 1 base, with 7 bases spanning the gap. The CDR3 is made up of 14 amino acids. The chain's CDR3 is CASSQVGKNTEAFF. CDR3 coding DNA: TGCGCCAGCAGCCAAGTAGGCAAGAACACTGAAGCTTTCTTT.

The CDR3 region is CASSLPPGGGTGELFF. The CDR3 DNA reads as TGTGCCAGCAGCTTACCCCCAGGGGGCGGCACCGGGGAGCTGTTTTTT. The gene calls are TRBV7-9 and TRBJ2-2; 8 bases line up with TRBD1. The CDR3 runs 16 residues. Germline-derived CDR1 and CDR2 are SEHNR and FQNEAQ (reference sequence). Trimming removed 2 bases from V and 4 bases from J; junction bases left unmatched: 6.

V and J are TRBV5-6 and TRBJ1-1; D gene ambiguous. The V gene's germline CDR1 is SGHDT and CDR2 YYEEEE. The length of the CDR3 is 14 residues. Between the trimmed V and J ends, which lost 0 bases and 1 base, there was a span of 7 bases. CDR3 protein: CASSLVRRNTEAFF. In nucleotides, the CDR3 is TGTGCCAGCAGCTTGGTCCGGAGGAACACTGAAGCTTTCTTT.